A single sample gave rise to the 30 T cell receptor beta chains below, sequenced in a study of low-dose radiotherapy and immunotherapy resistance in tumors. The authors amplified TCRs for 20 to 25 PCR cycles with a constant-region primer and a V-primer adapter. A single record per CDR3 protein comes from TCRdb applying MiXCR to the reads. The repertoire holds approximately 47,000 distinct CDR3 sequences, with 12% as singletons. Time point denoted: before trial treatment. Material: PBMCs, obtained before treatment. Receptors were obtained from a female donor with ovarian cancer.

In its sample, this clonotype was seen many times. V gene TRBV12-3 or TRBV12-4 combines with J gene TRBJ2-3, with 8 bases lining up with TRBD2. After removal of 3 bases from V and 6 bases from J, the junction contained 8 bases not matched to a gene. This CDR3 is built from 15 residues. CDR3 region: CASSFYSGGLDTQYF. CDR3 in DNA: TGTGCCAGCAGTTTTTATTCGGGGGGGTTGGATACGCAGTATTTT.

There are many counts of this clonotype. The V gene is TRBV5-1, the J gene TRBJ2-7; no firm D call. This CDR3 is built from 15 residues. Germline V gene lookup returns CDR1 SGHRS and CDR2 YFSETQ. The V and J ends lost 0 bases and 2 bases respectively, with 12 bases between them. The CDR3 nucleotides read TGCGCCAGCAGCTTGGACGGGCTTTCTACCTACGAGCAGTACTTC. Residues: CASSLDGLSTYEQYF.

Many counts were recorded for this clonotype. J is TRBJ2-3 and V is TRBV5-1; no clear D. V dropped 1 base and J dropped 4 bases, with 4 bases sitting between them. The CDR3 runs to 12 residues. The V gene's germline CDR1 is SGHRS and CDR2 YFSETQ. The CDR3 DNA reads as TGCGCCAGCAGCTTGAAAGCAGATACGCAGTATTTT. This translates into CASSLKADTQYF.

This clonotype was recorded at least ten times. V and J are TRBV5-1 and TRBJ2-5; D possibly corresponds to TRBD1 (5 bases). This CDR3 spans 14 amino acids. Trimming pared 4 bases from V and 5 bases from J, leaving 15 bases between. Germline V CDR1 and CDR2: SGHRS, YFSETQ. The CDR3, as DNA: TGCGCCAGCAGCCCCCTCCCAGGGTTGGAGACCCAGTACTTC. It is translated as CASSPLPGLETQYF.

In this sample, this clonotype turned up many times. The chain employs TRBV12-3 or TRBV12-4 and TRBJ2-7, with TRBD2 matching 11 bases. V lost 3 bases, J lost 6 bases, and 16 bases stayed unmatched. This CDR3 has 18 residues. The CDR3 sequence: CASSFGGVSGRALSEQYF. DNA for the CDR3: TGTGCCAGCAGTTTTGGGGGGGTTAGCGGGAGGGCCTTGTCCGAGCAGTACTTC.

This clonotype was seen ten or more times. The genes are TRBV5-1 and TRBJ2-7, with TRBD2 matching over 7 bases. The CDR3 loop spans 15 amino acids. The V gene end was trimmed by 2 bases and the J gene end by 3 bases; junction bases not matched to a gene: 8. The V gene's germline CDR1 is SGHRS and CDR2 YFSETQ. The CDR3 sequence: CASSFLADLIYEQYF. The DNA of the CDR3 is TGCGCCAGCAGCTTCCTAGCGGATCTAATCTACGAGCAGTACTTC.

This clonotype was counted many times. The DNA is omitted, as the CDR3 cannot be located on it reliably, and the CDR3 follows TCRdb's listing. The CDR3: CASILPDRESSGSCFF. The chain employs TRBV21-1 and TRBJ2-2; the table's D gene call, TRBD1, was not cross checked with the DNA. TRBV21-1 is deemed a pseudogene. The CDR3 spans 16 residues, counting both ends.

This clonotype appeared many times. The J gene is TRBJ1-2, the V gene TRBV6-2 or TRBV6-3; no clear D gene. CDR3 length: 11 residues. V was trimmed by 10 bases and J by 5 bases, leaving 11 bases between them. The germline V gene encodes CDR1 MNHEY and CDR2 SVGEGT. The DNA for the CDR3 is TGTGCCACCCGGATGGGGTATGGCTACACCTTC. It yields the protein CATRMGYGYTF.

There are many counts of this clonotype. The chain joins TRBV29-1 to TRBJ2-1, with D unresolved. CDR1 is SQVTM and CDR2 is ANQGSEA in the germline V gene. The CDR3 runs 16 residues. V lost 6 bases to trimming and J lost 3 bases, with 21 bases between them. This CDR3 reads CSVAPGSRLYYNEQFF. CDR3 nucleotides: TGCAGCGTCGCCCCAGGATCCCGATTATACTACAATGAGCAGTTCTTC.

Only one count was recorded for this clonotype. A far larger clone is a single base away, which makes a read error likely. The CDR3 DNA reads as TGTGCCAGACCCGGGCCCCACTCGGGACAGCCCTACAATGAGCAGTACTTC. Protein: CARPGPHSGQPYNEQYF. V gene TRBV14 combines with J gene TRBJ2-4; 7 nucleotides agree with TRBD1. The V gene end was trimmed by 9 bases and the J gene end by 13 bases; junction bases not matched to a gene: 27. CDR3 length: 17 residues. Germline-derived CDR1 and CDR2 are SGHDN and FVKESK.

This clonotype was seen many times. The genes are TRBV18 and TRBJ2-7, with 11 positions matching TRBD1. CDR1 KGHSH and CDR2 LQKENI come from the germline V gene. This CDR3 comprises 17 residues. V lost 4 bases to trimming and J lost 3 bases; unmatched junction nucleotides: 11. This CDR3 reads CASSLLPAGTGGYEQYF. The CDR3 DNA is TGTGCCAGCTCACTCCTCCCAGCCGGGACAGGGGGCTACGAGCAGTACTTC.

There are many counts of this clonotype. The genes are TRBV10-2 and TRBJ1-4; 10 positions match TRBD1. CDR1 is WSHSY, CDR2 SAAADI, per germline. CDR3 length: 13 amino acids. V gave up 8 bases and J gave up 8 bases; unmatched junction bases: 5. DNA for the CDR3: TGCGCCAGCGGAAGACAGGGGGCAGAAAAACTGTTTTTT. The encoded protein is CASGRQGAEKLFF.

This clonotype was observed a few times. The J gene is TRBJ2-1, the V gene TRBV2, with 11 bases lining up with TRBD2. Germline V CDR1 and CDR2: SNHLY, FYNNEI. This CDR3 spans 16 amino acids. The ends lost 5 bases at V and 2 bases at J; junction bases unmatched: 5. The CDR3 region has the DNA TGTGCCAGCAGTTTCATTAGCGGGGGGGCCTACAATGAGCAGTTCTTC. Translation gives CASSFISGGAYNEQFF.

V usage is TRBV5-1 and J usage is TRBJ1-1; D call uncertain. V dropped 3 bases and J dropped 1 base, with 13 bases sitting between them. Germline values: CDR1 SGHRS, CDR2 YFSETQ. The CDR3 is 15 residues long. This CDR3 reads CASSSPLVSNTEAFF. The CDR3 DNA is TGCGCCAGCAGCTCCCCTCTCGTATCGAACACTGAAGCTTTCTTT. The variable domain in full, with the rest retrieved from reference TRBV5-1 and TRBJ1-1, is KAGVTQTPRYLIKTRGQQVTLSCSPISGHRSVSWYQQTPGQGLQFLFEYFSETQRNKGNFPGRFSGRQFSNSRSEMNVSTLELGDSALYLCASSSPLVSNTEAFFGQGTRLTVV.

The chain combines TRBV15 with TRBJ1-5; 8 bases map to TRBD1. Trimming took 3 bases from V and 2 from J; bases not matched to a gene: 6. The germline CDR1 and CDR2 sequences are LNHNV and YYDKDF (reference sequence). This CDR3 is built from 16 residues. In DNA form, the CDR3 reads TGTGCCACCAGCAGGAGGACAGGGCAGGGCAATCAGCCCCAGCATTTT. Residues: CATSRRTGQGNQPQHF.

In its sample, this clonotype was seen many times. The CDR3 sequence is CASSPGPTMNTGELFF. Here the CDR3 DNA reads TGTGCCAGCAGCCCTGGACCTACCATGAACACCGGGGAGCTGTTTTTT. This sequence joins TRBV12-3 or TRBV12-4 and TRBJ2-2, with D uncertain. The CDR3 is made up of 16 amino acids. V lost 6 bases to trimming and J lost 1 base, with 15 bases between them.

This clonotype showed up many times. The DNA of the CDR3 is TGTGCCAGCAGCCTGACAGGGGAATACACTGAAGCTTTCTTT. It encodes CASSLTGEYTEAFF. The chain couples TRBV7-8 to TRBJ1-1, with 8 bases matching TRBD1. The CDR3 is made up of 14 amino acids. V trimming: 5 bases; J trimming: 3 bases; junction bases outside the gene matches: 5. CDR1 SGHVS and CDR2 FQNEAQ come from the germline V gene.

The sample holds many counts of this clonotype. The rearrangement links TRBV21-1 to TRBJ2-1; TRBD2 was called by the table and not checked on the DNA. TRBV21-1 is a pseudogene. This CDR3 region has 16 residues. The CDR3 spells CASSKWARSSYNEQFF. The DNA of the CDR3 is TGTGCCAGCAGCAAATGGGCCCGGAGCTCCTACAATGAGCAGTTCTTC.

The CDR3 DNA reads TGTGCCAGCAGCTTGGGACAGGGCCTCGACGAGCAGTACTTC. Its translation is CASSLGQGLDEQYF. V is TRBV13 and J is TRBJ2-7; 9 positions agree with TRBD1. Trimming cost V 3 bases and J 5 bases; bases outside gene matches: 5. CDR1 is PRHDT, CDR2 FYEKMQ, per germline (reference sequence). CDR3 size: 14 residues.

At least ten counts were recorded for this clonotype. This chain connects TRBV29-1 to TRBJ1-4, with 7 bases matching TRBD1. J was trimmed by 7 bases and V by 4 bases; bases with no gene match: 6. There are 13 residues in the CDR3. CDR1 and CDR2 from the germline V gene are SQVTM and ANQGSEA. The DNA of the CDR3 is TGCAGCGTTGGACAGGGAGGGAGTGAAAAACTGTTTTTT. Translating gives CSVGQGGSEKLFF.

The table lists this clonotype with many counts. Here the CDR3 reads CASRRGGGSPLHF. DNA for the CDR3: TGTGCCAGCAGGAGGGGGGGTGGTTCACCCCTCCACTTT. The rearrangement joins TRBV28 to TRBJ1-6; weak D call: TRBD1 (6 bases). The germline gives CDR1 MDHEN, CDR2 SYDVKM. V lost 6 bases and J 9 bases, leaving 12 bases between the germline ends. This CDR3 is 13 amino acids long.

This clonotype was found many times. The V gene is TRBV29-1, the J gene TRBJ1-2; no definite D call. Trimming took off 6 bases at V and 4 bases at J, with 9 bases between the two ends. CDR1 is SQVTM, CDR2 ANQGSEA, per germline. The CDR3 sequence is 11 residues long. This chain's CDR3 is CSVALTYGYTF. The CDR3 coding sequence is TGCAGCGTGGCGCTTACCTATGGCTACACCTTC.

This clonotype was recorded at least ten times. This chain uses TRBV21-1 with TRBJ1-2; TRBD1, the table's D call, lacks a check against the DNA. TRBV21-1 is a pseudogene. CDR3 length: 16 amino acids. The CDR3 loop is CASSKGGRQPNYGYTF. CDR3 in DNA: TGTGCCAGCAGCAAAGGAGGGAGACAGCCTAACTATGGCTACACCTTC.

This clonotype was recorded at least ten times. The chain couples TRBV7-9 to TRBJ1-1, with 9 positions matching TRBD1. The CDR3 spans 16 residues. Germline V gives CDR1 SEHNR, CDR2 FQNEAQ (reference sequence). The V segment lost 6 bases and the J segment 1 base; nucleotides outside the gene matches: 9. The CDR3 DNA reads TGTGCCAGCAGGTCGGGACAGGGAGGGGGGAACACTGAAGCTTTCTTT. As protein: CASRSGQGGGNTEAFF.

At least ten counts were recorded for this clonotype. The CDR3 sequence: CASTTAFRPGMTEAFF. Here the CDR3 DNA reads TGTGCCAGCACCACCGCCTTTAGGCCGGGTATGACTGAAGCTTTCTTT. The V and J genes are TRBV28 and TRBJ1-1, with D unresolved. The CDR3 has 16 amino acids. Per germline, CDR1 MDHEN and CDR2 SYDVKM. V lost 7 bases and J lost 5, with 23 bases in between.

This sequence joins TRBV29-1 and TRBJ1-2; 7 nucleotides line up with TRBD1. Germline V gene data show CDR1 as SQVTM and CDR2 as ANQGSEA. This CDR3 spans 12 amino acids. Unmatched junction bases numbered 5, after V lost 6 bases and J lost 4 bases. The CDR3 bases are TGCAGCGTAACACAGGGGTTCTATGGCTACACCTTC. Encoded protein: CSVTQGFYGYTF.

This clonotype was seen many times. This chain connects TRBV14 to TRBJ2-1; 8 nucleotides align to TRBD1. J was trimmed by 9 bases and V by 3 bases; bases with no gene match: 1. CDR1 is SGHDN, CDR2 FVKESK, per germline. The CDR3 has 12 amino acids. CDR3 DNA sequence: TGTGCCAGCAGCCAGGACAGGGTTGAGCAGTTCTTC. Amino acids: CASSQDRVEQFF.

This clonotype was counted ten times or more. This chain connects TRBV3-1 to TRBJ1-5; TRBD1 might be the D (6 bases). V was trimmed by 4 bases and J by 7 bases, leaving 17 bases between them. This CDR3 region has 15 residues. Germline CDR1 is LGHDT and CDR2 is YNNKEL (reference sequence). The CDR3 here is CASSRGPVLGQPQHF. In DNA form, the CDR3 reads TGTGCCAGCAGCCGGGGGCCCGTTTTGGGACAGCCCCAGCATTTT.

The table lists this clonotype with many counts. CDR3 loop: CASTEGQRGFYNEQFF. DNA for the CDR3: TGTGCCAGCACCGAAGGGCAGCGGGGCTTCTACAATGAGCAGTTCTTC. The V gene is TRBV21-1, the J gene TRBJ2-1; the table's D gene call, TRBD2, was not cross checked with the DNA. TRBV21-1 is termed a pseudogene. The CDR3 consists of 16 residues.

This clonotype was seen at least ten times. This chain uses TRBV9 with TRBJ2-4; D possibly uses TRBD1 or TRBD2 (5 bases each). Trimming removed 3 bases from V and 9 bases from J, with 19 bases in between. This CDR3 has 15 residues. Germline V gene data show CDR1 as SGDLS and CDR2 as YYNGEE. This chain's CDR3 is CASSAEGTPWSIQYF. In DNA, the CDR3 is TGTGCCAGCAGCGCAGAGGGGACGCCATGGAGCATTCAGTACTTC.